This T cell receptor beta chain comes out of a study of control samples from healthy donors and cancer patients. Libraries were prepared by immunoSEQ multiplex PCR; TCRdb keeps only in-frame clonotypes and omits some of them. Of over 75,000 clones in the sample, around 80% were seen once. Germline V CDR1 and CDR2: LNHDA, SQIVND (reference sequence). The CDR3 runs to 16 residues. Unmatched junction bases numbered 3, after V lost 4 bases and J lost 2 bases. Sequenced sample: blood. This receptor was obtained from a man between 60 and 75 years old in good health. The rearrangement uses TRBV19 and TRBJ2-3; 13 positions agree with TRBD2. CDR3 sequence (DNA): TGTGCCAGTAGTAGACTAGCGGGGGGATACACAGATACGCAGTATTTT. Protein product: CASSRLAGGYTDTQYF.